This TCR beta chain comes out of a study of cytomegalovirus exposure and HLA in healthy donors. The ends lost 0 bases at V and 0 bases at J; junction bases unmatched: 7. The germline V gene encodes CDR1 SGHTA and CDR2 FQGNSA. This CDR3 contains 17 residues. This PCR relied on a set of 60 Vbeta primers and 13 Jbeta primers. Assay: immunoSEQ multiplex PCR; the TCRdb copy retains only in-frame clones and omits some. There are approximately 110,000 clones in the sample; 65% to 85% occur only once, and over 0.2% lies in the top ten. Regarding this clone: Its antigen is unknown.

Notes on the study in general: As a later analysis showed, several of the most significant clusters appeared to be linked to common viral pathogens. Later work found most CMV-associated TCR beta chains apparently HLA-restricted.

The clonotype comes from a man in his fifties in good health and CMV-seronegative. V and J are TRBV7-2 and TRBJ2-5; TRBD1 matches 7 bases. The material sequenced was PBMCs. CDR3 nucleotides: TGTGCCAGCAGCTTAGCCTTTTCGGGACAGTACCAAGAGACCCAGTACTTC. Translated, it gives CASSLAFSGQYQETQYF.